The 30 T cell receptor beta chains given below trace back to one sample, sequenced in a study of blood T cell repertoires in COVID-19. TCRdb keeps only in-frame clones here, not all; method: immunoSEQ multiplex PCR. This table holds about 380,000 clones, 88% found once. Sequencing used PBMCs or T cells enriched from blood (not recorded which). The source of these receptors is a woman between 18 and 29 years old who had recovered from COVID-19.

The V call is TRBV4-1, the J call TRBJ1-5; possibly TRBD1 for D (6 bases). The CDR3 runs to 12 residues. The V end was cut by 3 bases, the J end by 6 bases, with 6 bases between. Germline V CDR1 and CDR2: MGHRA, YSYEKL. The CDR3 sequence is CASSQGAQPQHF. The CDR3 DNA follows: TGCGCCAGCAGCCAGGGGGCTCAGCCCCAGCATTTT.

This chain uses TRBV19 with TRBJ2-2; 8 nucleotides align to TRBD2. The CDR3 covers 13 residues. V trimming: 6 bases; J trimming: 3 bases; junction bases outside the gene matches: 0. CDR1 and CDR2 from the germline V gene are LNHDA and SQIVND (reference sequence). In DNA form, the CDR3 reads TGTGCCAGTAGCGGGGGGGACACCGGGGAGCTGTTTTTT. Amino acid sequence: CASSGGDTGELFF.

Remarks on this clone: Relative to the germline gene, one junction end is altered; a read error may explain this. The chain couples TRBV7-7 to TRBJ1-2; D remains ambiguous. This CDR3 has 16 residues. CDR1 and CDR2 (germline): SSHAT, FNYEAQ (reference sequence). Here the CDR3 DNA reads TGTGCTAGCAGCTCCTGTCGGGGTTACGATAACTATGGCTACACCTTC. Encoded protein: CASSSCRGYDNYGYTF. Full variable domain (rest looked up from reference TRBV7-7 and TRBJ1-2): GAGVSQSPRYKVTKRGQDVTLRCDPISSHATLYWYQQALGQGPEFLTYFNYEAQPDKSGLPSDRFSAERPEGSISTLTIQRTEQRDSAMYRCASSSCRGYDNYGYTFGSGTRLTVV.

The chain couples TRBV7-6 to TRBJ1-2; 7 bases map to TRBD1. Germline values: CDR1 SGHVS, CDR2 FNYEAQ. Unmatched junction bases numbered 7, after V lost 5 bases and J lost 4 bases. This CDR3 region has 14 residues. CDR3 DNA: TGTGCCAGCAGCCCCGGACAGGCGAGCTATGGCTACACCTTC. Its protein is CASSPGQASYGYTF.

This chain uses TRBV9 with TRBJ2-7; TRBD1 aligns across 9 bases. The CDR3 has 16 amino acids. V shed 0 bases and J 2 bases; nucleotides not matched to a gene: 6. Germline CDR1 is SGDLS and CDR2 is YYNGEE. The chain's CDR3 is CASSVAPDRGTYEQYF. CDR3 DNA sequence: TGTGCCAGCAGCGTAGCCCCGGACAGGGGTACCTACGAGCAGTACTTC.

The chain couples TRBV10-3 to TRBJ1-1; 7 bases agree with TRBD1. This CDR3 is built from 16 residues. V lost 4 bases, J lost 3 bases, and 11 bases stayed unmatched. Germline V gene lookup returns CDR1 ENHRY and CDR2 SYGVKD. The CDR3 nucleotides are TGTGCCATCAGTGCTGCCCTTACAGGGGTGGACACTGAAGCTTTCTTT. It encodes CAISAALTGVDTEAFF.

This chain connects TRBV13 to TRBJ2-7; TRBD2 might be the D (5 bases). In germline, CDR1 is PRHDT, CDR2 FYEKMQ (reference sequence). The CDR3 has 13 amino acids. V lost 0 bases to trimming and J lost 3 bases, with 6 bases between them. The CDR3 protein is CASSLGRGYEQYF. As DNA, the CDR3 is TGTGCCAGCAGCTTAGGCCGGGGCTACGAGCAGTACTTC.

The chain employs TRBV6-1 and TRBJ1-5; 9 bases fit TRBD1. The trim removed 3 bases at V and 3 bases at J, leaving 3 bases unmatched. This CDR3 comprises 15 residues. Germline CDR1 and CDR2: MNHNS and SASEGT. The CDR3 bases are TGTGCCAGCAGTGAGGGACAGGGACTCAATCAGCCCCAGCATTTT. It translates to CASSEGQGLNQPQHF.

The V call is TRBV30, the J call TRBJ1-1; possible D gene TRBD1, 6 bases. In germline, CDR1 is GTSNPN, CDR2 SVGIG (reference sequence). Between the trimmed V and J ends, which lost 1 base and 5 bases, there was a span of 17 bases. The CDR3 loop spans 15 amino acids. The CDR3 sequence is CAWSAFQGLNTEAFF. In DNA form, the CDR3 reads TGTGCCTGGAGTGCCTTCCAGGGGCTTAATACTGAAGCTTTCTTT.

This clone was detected ten times or more. The V call is TRBV9, the J call TRBJ2-7, with 8 positions matching TRBD1. Germline-derived CDR1 and CDR2 are SGDLS and YYNGEE. This CDR3 has 14 amino acids. J gave up 3 bases and V 3 bases, and 5 bases lay outside the gene matches. CDR3 protein: CASSDGQGYYEQYF. The CDR3 DNA follows: TGTGCCAGCAGCGATGGACAGGGTTACTACGAGCAGTACTTC.

The chain recombines TRBV25-1 with TRBJ1-4; the match to TRBD1 covers 7 bases. The CDR3 extends over 14 amino acids. Looked up from germline, CDR1 is MGHDK and CDR2 is SYGVNS. V trimming: 3 bases; J trimming: 10 bases; junction bases outside the gene matches: 8. Here the CDR3 DNA reads TGTGCCAGCAGTGATCGACAGGGAATCGGAAAACTGTTTTTT. Its protein is CASSDRQGIGKLFF.

This sequence joins TRBV5-1 and TRBJ1-2; 9 bases fit TRBD1. The CDR3 consists of 15 residues. From germline, CDR1 is SGHRS and CDR2 YFSETQ. V was pared by 0 bases and J by 3 bases, with 3 bases of the junction left unmatched. Written as DNA, the CDR3 is TGCGCCAGCAGCTTGGGCGGGACAGGGTACTATGGCTACACCTTC. Amino acid sequence: CASSLGGTGYYGYTF.

The chain uses TRBV9 and TRBJ1-4; no definite D call. CDR3 length: 15 residues. Germline CDR1 and CDR2: SGDLS and YYNGEE. V gave up 3 bases and J gave up 0 bases, with 9 bases separating them. The CDR3 loop is CASSGDGATNEKLFF. The CDR3 DNA reads as TGTGCCAGCAGCGGAGACGGAGCAACTAATGAAAAACTGTTTTTT.

The chain links TRBV2 to TRBJ1-2; possible D gene TRBD1, 6 bases. CDR1 SNHLY and CDR2 FYNNEI come from the germline V gene. The CDR3 length is 15 residues. Trimming removed 4 bases at V and 3 bases at J, with 15 bases between. CDR3 DNA: TGTGCCAGCAGTGGTCGTTGGACAGTTGACTATGGCTACACCTTC. Translated, it gives CASSGRWTVDYGYTF.

The chain is built from TRBV6-5 and TRBJ1-4; 7 bases match TRBD1. The CDR3 totals 14 residues. J was trimmed by 8 bases and V by 10 bases; bases with no gene match: 13. Germline assignment: CDR1 MNHEY and CDR2 SVGAGI. CDR3 loop: CATSLQGRGEKLFF. CDR3 in DNA: TGTGCCACGTCGCTACAGGGGCGTGGGGAAAAACTGTTTTTT.

V usage is TRBV4-3 and J usage is TRBJ1-2, with 7 bases lining up with TRBD1. The CDR3 has 13 amino acids. Per germline, CDR1 LGHNA and CDR2 YSLEER. Trimming at V came to 3 bases and at J to 2 bases, leaving 0 bases not matched to a gene. Here the CDR3 reads CASSQTGNYGYTF. In DNA, the CDR3 is TGCGCCAGCAGCCAGACAGGGAACTATGGCTACACCTTC.

The V and J genes are TRBV6-2 or TRBV6-3 and TRBJ2-5; tentatively, D is TRBD2 (5 bases). The CDR3 runs to 15 residues. The germline V gene encodes CDR1 MNHEY and CDR2 SVGEGT. V was trimmed by 0 bases and J by 6 bases, leaving 14 bases between them. The CDR3 sequence: CASSYSVGDLKTQYF. The CDR3 DNA sequence: TGTGCCAGCAGTTACTCCGTCGGGGATTTAAAGACCCAGTACTTC.

This sequence joins TRBV19 and TRBJ1-1; maybe TRBD1 (5 bases). Trimming removed 4 bases at V and 0 bases at J, with 12 bases between. CDR3 length: 15 amino acids. The germline V gene has CDR1 LNHDA and CDR2 SQIVND (reference sequence). CDR3 nucleotides: TGTGCCAGTAGTAGAGTAGACAGCTTGAACACTGAAGCTTTCTTT. It yields the protein CASSRVDSLNTEAFF.

This chain's CDR3 is CASSLGNSGSTDTQYF. The CDR3 region has the DNA TGTGCCAGCAGCTTAGGTAATAGCGGCAGCACAGATACGCAGTATTTT. The chain joins TRBV11-3 to TRBJ2-3; tentative D call: TRBD2 (6 bases). CDR1 and CDR2 from the germline V gene are SGHNT and YENEEA. CDR3 length equals 16 residues. Trimming removed 1 base at V and 0 bases at J, with 11 bases between.

This clone was detected once. This sequence joins TRBV5-1 and TRBJ1-6, with D perhaps TRBD1 (6 bases). Germline V gene sequence: CDR1 SGHRS, CDR2 YFSETQ. The CDR3 length is 12 residues. The V end was cut by 2 bases, the J end by 13 bases, with 10 bases between. DNA of the CDR3: TGCGCCAGCAGCTTCGAGGGACATCCCCTCCACTTT. Protein: CASSFEGHPLHF.

V is TRBV4-3 and J is TRBJ2-1; 8 bases match TRBD1. The germline CDR1 and CDR2 sequences are LGHNA and YSLEER. This CDR3 spans 15 amino acids. J was trimmed by 1 base and V by 1 base; bases with no gene match: 0. CDR3 bases: TGCGCCAGCAGCCAAGGGACAGGGTCCTACAATGAGCAGTTCTTC. It specifies CASSQGTGSYNEQFF.

The V and J genes are TRBV10-3 and TRBJ1-3, with D unresolved. V lost 4 bases and J lost 4, with 17 bases in between. Germline V gene lookup returns CDR1 ENHRY and CDR2 SYGVKD. There are 16 residues in the CDR3. The CDR3, as DNA: TGTGCCATCAGTGGGCGGGCCCGCCGGGTAGGAAACACCATATATTTT. Amino acid sequence: CAISGRARRVGNTIYF.

Comments on this clone: A far larger clone is just one base off, so this is likely a read error. The rearrangement joins TRBV2 to TRBJ2-1; 9 bases are a match to TRBD2. The ends lost 3 bases at V and 0 bases at J; junction bases unmatched: 0. The CDR3 loop spans 15 amino acids. CDR1 and CDR2 (germline): SNHLY, FYNNEI. Written as DNA, the CDR3 is TGTGCCAGCAGTGATAGCGGGGGCTCCTACAATGAGCAGTTCTTC. Protein product: CASSDSGGSYNEQFF.

The chain employs TRBV6-5 and TRBJ2-3, with D uncertain. V lost 6 bases, J lost 6 bases, and 10 bases lay in between. Germline V gene data show CDR1 as MNHEY and CDR2 as SVGAGI. The CDR3 totals 12 residues. CDR3 in amino acids: CASRTFTDTQYF. CDR3 nucleotide sequence: TGTGCCAGCAGAACATTTACCGATACGCAGTATTTT.

The rearrangement links TRBV14 to TRBJ2-1; D unresolved. The CDR3 contains 12 residues. The germline CDR1 and CDR2 sequences are SGHDN and FVKESK. Trimming took off 4 bases at V and 5 bases at J, with 6 bases between the two ends. CDR3 in DNA: TGTGCCAGCAGCCCAGATAACAATGAGCAGTTCTTC. As protein: CASSPDNNEQFF.

This chain links TRBV5-1 with TRBJ1-6, with a possible D match to TRBD1 (5 bases). The length of the CDR3 is 16 residues. The germline V and J ends were trimmed by 2 bases and 0 bases, with 9 bases remaining between them. Germline V gives CDR1 SGHRS, CDR2 YFSETQ. CDR3: CASSFRQSSYNSPLHF. CDR3 sequence (DNA): TGCGCCAGCAGCTTTCGACAGAGCTCCTATAATTCACCCCTCCACTTT.

The chain joins TRBV5-5 to TRBJ1-1; 9 positions match TRBD1. Losses at the gene ends were 7 bases for V and 3 bases for J; bases not matched to a gene: 4. Germline V gene data show CDR1 as SGHKS and CDR2 as YYEKEE (reference sequence). This CDR3 is 13 amino acids long. For the CDR3, the DNA is TGTGCCAGCGGTTGGACAGGGGACACTGAAGCTTTCTTT. The encoded protein is CASGWTGDTEAFF. Drawing the rest from reference TRBV5-5 and TRBJ1-1, the complete variable domain is DAGVTQSPTHLIKTRGQQVTLRCSPISGHKSVSWYQQVLGQGPQFIFQYYEKEERGRGNFPDRFSARQFPNYSSELNVNALLLGDSALYLCASGWTGDTEAFFGQGTRLTVV.

The chain employs TRBV2 and TRBJ2-7; 10 bases line up with TRBD2. The CDR3 has 18 amino acids. CDR1 and CDR2 (germline): SNHLY, FYNNEI. V was pared by 6 bases and J by 0 bases, with 14 bases of the junction left unmatched. The CDR3 reads CASSLAGGPLLSSYEQYF. The CDR3 coding sequence is TGTGCCAGCAGCTTAGCGGGGGGCCCCCTCCTAAGCTCCTACGAGCAGTACTTC. Combining the CDR3 with reference TRBV2 and TRBJ2-7 gives the whole variable domain EPEVTQTPSHQVTQMGQEVILRCVPISNHLYFYWYRQILGQKVEFLVSFYNNEISEKSEIFDDQFSVERPDGSNFTLKIRSTKLEDSAMYFCASSLAGGPLLSSYEQYFGPGTRLTVT.

This clone has only one observation. This sequence joins TRBV10-3 and TRBJ1-5, with TRBD1 as a possible D gene (5 bases). CDR3 length equals 15 residues. Germline values: CDR1 ENHRY, CDR2 SYGVKD. Trimming shortened V by 3 bases and J by 0 bases, and 9 bases separated the two germline ends. The CDR3 loop is CAISDGGASNQPQHF. The CDR3 coding sequence is TGTGCCATCAGTGATGGAGGGGCTAGCAATCAGCCCCAGCATTTT.

The rearrangement joins TRBV4-1 to TRBJ1-2; TRBD1 matches 8 bases. The CDR3 extends over 14 amino acids. Trimming at V came to 3 bases and at J to 8 bases, leaving 8 bases not matched to a gene. In germline, CDR1 is MGHRA, CDR2 YSYEKL. CDR3: CASSHGQGTVGYTF. For the CDR3, the DNA is TGCGCCAGCAGCCACGGACAGGGCACCGTAGGCTACACCTTC.